These T cell receptor beta chains were read from a single sample in a study of graft-versus-host responses after intestinal transplantation. Some clones are missing from TCRdb's copy, which holds only in-frame ones; the method was immunoSEQ multiplex PCR. The sample records nearly 100,000 clones, roughly 90% being singletons. The material sequenced was PBMCs, taken approximately 420 days after intestinal transplant. These receptors all stem from a human patient who received an intestinal transplant, so some T cells may come from the graft donor. CDR3s leave out the opening cysteine and the closing phenylalanine or tryptophan. Fields, in order: V gene, CDR3 length, clone size, CDR3 protein. Clone size is not always given. Where it is, it says once, few, many or a class for expanded clones.

TRBV4-1 9 NA ASSVGETQY
TRBV6-1 10 NA AVRSSNQPQH
TRBV4-1 13 NA ASSQDTGPTYEQY
TRBV7-6 12 NA ASSPGARGQPQH
TRBV11-3 12 few ASSPTGSSTEAF
TRBV5-1 12 NA ASSLGGAKNIQY
TRBV7-9 13 NA ASSPTGPVQQPQH
TRBV6-5 10 NA ASSGVSPTIY
TRBV19 14 NA ASSPPGTMRGYGYT
TRBV15 12 NA ATSRDSGNYGYT
TRBV10-3 12 NA AISGITGLLGYT
TRBV6-1 12 NA ASSAVGQGEPQH
TRBV5-1 12 NA ASSPQGARYEQY
TRBV5-1 12 once ASSLGDLNNEQF
TRBV7-9 13 NA ASRPGLAGDNEQF
TRBV6-1 10 NA ASPTGGQPQH